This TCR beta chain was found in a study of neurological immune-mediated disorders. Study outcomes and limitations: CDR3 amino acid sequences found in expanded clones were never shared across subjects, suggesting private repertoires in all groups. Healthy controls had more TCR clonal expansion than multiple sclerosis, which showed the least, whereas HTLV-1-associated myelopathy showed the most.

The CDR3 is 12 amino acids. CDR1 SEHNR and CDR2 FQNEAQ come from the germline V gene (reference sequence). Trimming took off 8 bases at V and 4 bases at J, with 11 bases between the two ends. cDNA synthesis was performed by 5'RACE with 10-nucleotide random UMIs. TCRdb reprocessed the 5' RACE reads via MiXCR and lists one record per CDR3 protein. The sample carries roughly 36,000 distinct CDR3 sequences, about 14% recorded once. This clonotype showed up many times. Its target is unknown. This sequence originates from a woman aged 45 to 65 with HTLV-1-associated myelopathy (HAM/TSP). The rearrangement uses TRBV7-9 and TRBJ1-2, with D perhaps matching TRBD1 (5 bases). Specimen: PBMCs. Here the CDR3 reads CASAGTSYGYTF. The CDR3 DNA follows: TGTGCCAGCGCGGGGACGAGCTATGGCTACACCTTC.